The entry below gives a single TCR beta chain sequence along with its context. Its antigen is unknown. Per germline, CDR1 SGHRS and CDR2 YFSETQ. The length of the CDR3 is 14 residues. Trimming stripped 1 base from V and 5 bases from J, with 9 bases between. Some clones are missing from TCRdb's copy, which holds only in-frame ones; the method was immunoSEQ multiplex PCR. The repertoire consists of roughly 1 million clones, with 70% to 80% occurring once and the leading ten covering approximately 1.5%. This sample is part of a study of shared clonotypes between healthy human individuals. Notes on the study in general: Clonotypes shared by all four sorted-subset donors had higher generation probabilities than non-shared clonotypes.

The chain carries TRBV5-1 and TRBJ1-4, with D possibly matching TRBD1 (6 bases). The receptor comes from a man aged 18 to 35 in good health. The sample was memory CD4+ T cells sorted from blood. As to subset: CD45RA-negative fraction. CDR3: CASSLQGRNEKLFF. The CDR3 DNA reads as TGCGCCAGCAGCTTGCAGGGGCGAAATGAAAAACTGTTTTTT.